What follows are 27 T cell receptor beta chains derived from one specimen sequenced in a study of CD8 T cells in ankylosing spondylitis. General study findings and limits: Made up of about eight highly homologous variants, a TCR beta motif appeared characteristic of ankylosing spondylitis blood.

TCRdb called the 5' RACE reads again in MiXCR, with one record for every CDR3 protein. The sample shows 250,000 to 350,000 distinct CDR3 sequences, approximately 8% of them seen only once. No antigen is known for these receptors. What was sequenced was blood, either unsorted or a sorted T cell fraction (not recorded which). Receptors originate from a male donor with ankylosing spondylitis.

This clonotype has a count of ten or more. The chain links TRBV29-1 to TRBJ2-1; no definite D call. Looked up from germline, CDR1 is SQVTM and CDR2 is ANQGSEA. The CDR3 is made up of 11 amino acids. V lost 6 bases to trimming and J lost 7 bases, with 10 bases between them. CDR3 sequence (DNA): TGCAGCGTGGGCCTCGGGAATGAGCAGTTCTTC. Translation gives CSVGLGNEQFF.

The J gene is TRBJ2-5, the V gene TRBV27; 9 bases fit TRBD2. The V segment lost 0 bases and the J segment 4 bases; nucleotides outside the gene matches: 6. CDR1 and CDR2 from the germline V gene are MNHEY and SMNVEV (reference sequence). CDR3 length: 16 amino acids. In nucleotides, the CDR3 is TGTGCCAGCAGTTTATCTAGCGGGAGCAATCGAGAGACCCAGTACTTC. Amino acids: CASSLSSGSNRETQYF.

This clonotype appeared many times. The J gene is TRBJ2-1, the V gene TRBV29-1; no definite D call. Between the trimmed V and J ends, which lost 4 bases and 9 bases, there was a span of 16 bases. CDR3 size: 13 residues. CDR1 SQVTM and CDR2 ANQGSEA come from the germline V gene. CDR3 sequence: CSVGILDGGEQFF. Written as DNA, the CDR3 is TGCAGCGTTGGGATCCTAGACGGCGGTGAGCAGTTCTTC.

The genes are TRBV28 and TRBJ2-3, with TRBD1 as a possible D gene (5 bases). CDR1 is MDHEN and CDR2 is SYDVKM in the germline V gene. This CDR3 has 17 residues. Trimming left V 2 bases short and J 2 bases short, with 17 bases between. The CDR3 protein is CASSLSLGVVNTDTQYF. DNA of the CDR3: TGTGCCAGCAGTTTAAGTTTAGGGGTAGTGAACACAGATACGCAGTATTTT.

This chain uses TRBV5-1 with TRBJ2-1; D ambiguous. V was trimmed by 0 bases and J by 2 bases, leaving 9 bases between them. The CDR3 is made up of 15 amino acids. The germline gives CDR1 SGHRS, CDR2 YFSETQ. The CDR3 region is CASSLVTRPYNEQFF. CDR3 sequence (DNA): TGCGCCAGCAGCTTGGTTACCCGCCCCTACAATGAGCAGTTCTTC.

The genes are TRBV12-3 or TRBV12-4 and TRBJ1-1; D is ambiguous. V was clipped by 2 bases and J by 0 bases, with 10 bases between them. The CDR3 has 15 residues. CDR3 bases: TGTGCCAGCAGTTTAAGGTCAGGCTTGAACACTGAAGCTTTCTTT. It yields the protein CASSLRSGLNTEAFF.

The table lists this clonotype with a few counts. This sequence joins TRBV11-2 and TRBJ2-1; 8 bases map to TRBD2. Germline lookup yields CDR1 SGHAT and CDR2 FQNNGV. This CDR3 region has 16 residues. V was pared by 4 bases and J by 5 bases, with 10 bases of the junction left unmatched. Here the CDR3 reads CASSSLLSGKHNEQFF. The CDR3 nucleotides are TGTGCCAGCAGCTCTTTACTTAGCGGGAAGCACAATGAGCAGTTCTTC.

This sequence joins TRBV9 and TRBJ2-1; 9 bases agree with TRBD1. V trimming: 1 base; J trimming: 0 bases; junction bases outside the gene matches: 11. From germline, CDR1 is SGDLS and CDR2 YYNGEE. The CDR3 extends over 19 amino acids. The CDR3 loop reads CASSVRGDRAPRSYNEQFF. The CDR3 nucleotides read TGTGCCAGCAGCGTAAGGGGGGACAGGGCCCCACGCTCCTACAATGAGCAGTTCTTC.

This clonotype was recorded at least ten times. The chain joins TRBV3-1 to TRBJ2-7, with TRBD1 as a possible D gene (5 bases). Deletions cut 1 base from V and 2 bases from J, with 12 bases between. Germline-derived CDR1 and CDR2 are LGHDT and YNNKEL (reference sequence). The CDR3 is 15 amino acids. CDR3 in amino acids: CASSQVPGPPYEQYF. The DNA for the CDR3 is TGTGCCAGCAGCCAAGTTCCAGGGCCTCCCTACGAGCAGTACTTC.

This clonotype was counted a few times. The J gene is TRBJ2-2, the V gene TRBV24-1, with D uncertain. Germline CDR1 and CDR2: KGHDR and SFDVKD. The CDR3 runs 16 residues. Deletions cut 1 base from V and 2 bases from J, with 10 bases between. CDR3 amino acids: CATSDFRHLNTGELFF. Written as DNA, the CDR3 is TGTGCCACCAGTGATTTTCGGCACCTTAACACCGGGGAGCTGTTTTTT.

The chain uses TRBV11-3 and TRBJ1-2; D remains ambiguous. Germline CDR1 is SGHNT and CDR2 is YENEEA. The CDR3 runs to 15 residues. V gave up 4 bases and J gave up 4 bases, with 16 bases separating them. This CDR3 is CASSSTTEAGYGYTF. In nucleotides, the CDR3 is TGTGCCAGCAGCTCAACCACTGAAGCGGGCTATGGCTACACCTTC.

This chain links TRBV4-2 with TRBJ2-1; 11 nucleotides align to TRBD2. The CDR3 contains 17 residues. The germline V gene has CDR1 LGHNA and CDR2 YNFKEQ. V trimming: 1 base; J trimming: 6 bases; junction bases outside the gene matches: 8. Here the CDR3 DNA reads TGTGCCAGCAGCCAAGTTAGTAGCGGGAGGGCGTTCAATGAGCAGTTCTTC. Its translation is CASSQVSSGRAFNEQFF.

This clonotype was seen a handful of times. Written as DNA, the CDR3 is TGTGCCAGCAGCATGGGACAGCCTAATTCACCCCTCCACTTT. Protein product: CASSMGQPNSPLHF. The chain joins TRBV7-3 to TRBJ1-6; 7 bases line up with TRBD1. Germline V CDR1 and CDR2: SGHTA, FQGTGA. The V gene end was trimmed by 5 bases and the J gene end by 6 bases; junction bases not matched to a gene: 4. The CDR3 is made up of 14 amino acids. The full variable domain, its missing parts supplied by reference TRBV7-3 and TRBJ1-6, is GAGVSQTPSNKVTEKGKYVELRCDPISGHTALYWYRQSLGQGPEFLIYFQGTGAADDSGLPNDRFFAVRPEGSVSTLKIQRTERGDSAVYLCASSMGQPNSPLHFGNGTRLTVT.

The chain carries TRBV6-1 and TRBJ2-7; 11 nucleotides agree with TRBD2. The CDR3 consists of 15 residues. Germline loops: CDR1 MNHNS, CDR2 SASEGT. The trim removed 6 bases at V and 3 bases at J, leaving 7 bases unmatched. In DNA, the CDR3 is TGTGCCAGCAGGCGCGGGACTAGCGGCCTCTACGAGCAGTACTTC. Its translation is CASRRGTSGLYEQYF.

In this sample, this clonotype turned up many times. The chain is built from TRBV30 and TRBJ2-3; no clear D gene. V was pared by 0 bases and J by 4 bases, with 8 bases between. Germline V CDR1 and CDR2: GTSNPN, SVGIG (reference sequence). This CDR3 has 13 residues. This chain's CDR3 is CAWSVRRSDTQYF. CDR3 bases: TGTGCCTGGAGTGTACGCCGGTCAGATACGCAGTATTTT. The whole variable domain, remainder taken from reference TRBV30 and TRBJ2-3, is SQTIHQWPATLVQPVGSPLSLECTVEGTSNPNLYWYRQAAGRGLQLLFYSVGIGQISSEVPQNLSASRPQDRQFILSSKKLLLSDSGFYLCAWSVRRSDTQYFGPGTRLTVL.

The sample holds a few counts of this clonotype. The CDR3 DNA is TGCGCCAGCAGCCAGGACGGGTCGATAGGGCCCACAGATACGCAGTATTTT. It yields the protein CASSQDGSIGPTDTQYF. V gene TRBV4-1 combines with J gene TRBJ2-3; D call uncertain. The germline gives CDR1 MGHRA, CDR2 YSYEKL. V was shortened by 3 bases and J by 2 bases, with 18 bases between the two germline ends. The CDR3 spans 17 residues.

V is TRBV15 and J is TRBJ2-7, with D possibly TRBD1 on 5 matching bases. The V end was cut by 0 bases, the J end by 2 bases, with 11 bases between. Germline CDR1 reads LNHNV; CDR2 reads YYDKDF (reference sequence). The CDR3 is 15 amino acids. CDR3 in amino acids: CATSRDRVGTYEQYF. Here the CDR3 DNA reads TGTGCCACCAGCAGAGACAGGGTTGGAACCTACGAGCAGTACTTC. Variable domain in full (rest from reference TRBV15 and TRBJ2-7): DAMVIQNPRYQVTQFGKPVTLSCSQTLNHNVMYWYQQKSSQAPKLLFHYYDKDFNNEADTPDNFQSRRPNTSFCFLDIRSPGLGDTAMYLCATSRDRVGTYEQYFGPGTRLTVT.

This clonotype was found many times. The V and J genes are TRBV20-1 and TRBJ2-3; no definite D call. Germline V CDR1 and CDR2: DFQATT, SNEGSKA (reference sequence). CDR3 length: 12 amino acids. Trimming shortened V by 0 bases and J by 4 bases, and 5 bases separated the two germline ends. This chain's CDR3 is CSARDPPDTQYF. The CDR3 DNA reads as TGCAGTGCTAGAGATCCCCCAGATACGCAGTATTTT.

This clonotype was recorded at least ten times. The rearrangement uses TRBV29-1 and TRBJ2-5, with 7 bases matching TRBD1. Germline values: CDR1 SQVTM, CDR2 ANQGSEA. The CDR3 has 13 amino acids. J gave up 4 bases and V 4 bases, and 6 bases lay outside the gene matches. Written as DNA, the CDR3 is TGCAGCGTTGGAGGGGGCGGAGGAGAGACCCAGTACTTC. The encoded protein is CSVGGGGGETQYF.

The genes are TRBV6-2 or TRBV6-3 and TRBJ1-2, with D unclear. The CDR3 contains 15 residues. The V gene's germline CDR1 is MNHEY and CDR2 SVGEGT. V lost 6 bases, J lost 2 bases, and 16 bases lay in between. As DNA, the CDR3 is TGTGCCAGCAGCCTTACCCAGTACGGGAACTATGGCTACACCTTC. Its protein product is CASSLTQYGNYGYTF.

This clonotype was counted at least ten times. The chain links TRBV29-1 to TRBJ2-7; weak D call: TRBD2 (6 bases). The germline CDR1 and CDR2 sequences are SQVTM and ANQGSEA. The CDR3 runs to 13 residues. Trimming cost V 7 bases and J 2 bases, with 15 bases left between them. CDR3 residues: CSAGVLSPYEQYF. Here the CDR3 DNA reads TGCAGCGCGGGAGTCCTCTCGCCCTACGAGCAGTACTTC.

This clonotype came up a few times. The chain joins TRBV15 to TRBJ2-2, with a tentative D call TRBD2 (5 bases). Trimming removed 5 bases at V and 5 bases at J, with 12 bases between. The CDR3 sequence is 14 residues long. CDR1 and CDR2 from the germline V gene are LNHNV and YYDKDF (reference sequence). CDR3 in amino acids: CATSGTSRTGELFF. DNA for the CDR3: TGTGCCACCAGCGGCACTAGTAGGACCGGGGAGCTGTTTTTT.

This clonotype appeared a few times. This rearrangement joins TRBV6-5 to TRBJ2-7; D possibly corresponds to TRBD2 (7 bases). In germline, CDR1 is MNHEY, CDR2 SVGAGI. Trimming left V 0 bases short and J 1 base short, with 13 bases between. The CDR3 consists of 16 residues. CDR3 bases: TGTGCCAGCAGTTACTCGGGGGGAGGGGGTTCCTACGAGCAGTACTTC. As protein: CASSYSGGGGSYEQYF.

This chain connects TRBV7-3 to TRBJ1-1; D ambiguous. This CDR3 has 15 residues. The germline V and J ends were trimmed by 2 bases and 1 base, with 11 bases remaining between them. Germline V lookup: CDR1 SGHTA, CDR2 FQGTGA. The CDR3 region is CASSLWGIPNTEAFF. DNA for the CDR3: TGTGCCAGCAGCTTATGGGGAATCCCGAACACTGAAGCTTTCTTT.

This clonotype was seen repeatedly, ten times or more. The rearrangement links TRBV7-9 to TRBJ2-1, with TRBD2 identical over 7 bases. CDR3 length: 15 residues. CDR1 is SEHNR, CDR2 FQNEAQ, per germline (reference sequence). The V and J ends lost 2 bases and 7 bases, in that order; junction bases with no gene match: 8. CDR3 sequence (DNA): TGTGCCAGCAGCTTATCAGGGACTACCGGTAATGAGCAGTTCTTC. Its translation: CASSLSGTTGNEQFF.

CDR3 sequence reads: CASSLAWTDLTRSKQFF. The CDR3 DNA reads TGTGCCAGCAGCTTGGCTTGGACAGATCTAACCCGTTCCAAGCAGTTCTTC. The chain combines TRBV5-6 with TRBJ2-1; D is possibly TRBD1 (6 bases). Germline V gene lookup returns CDR1 SGHDT and CDR2 YYEEEE. The V end lost 0 bases, the J end lost 11 bases, and 24 bases lay between the germline ends. This CDR3 has 17 residues.

This clonotype was seen a handful of times. This rearrangement joins TRBV20-1 to TRBJ2-1, with unresolved D. V lost 2 bases and J lost 2, with 10 bases in between. The CDR3 runs 14 residues. Germline V gives CDR1 DFQATT, CDR2 SNEGSKA (reference sequence). The CDR3 DNA reads as TGCAGTGCTAGACTGGCTTTTCCCTACAATGAGCAGTTCTTC. Its protein is CSARLAFPYNEQFF.